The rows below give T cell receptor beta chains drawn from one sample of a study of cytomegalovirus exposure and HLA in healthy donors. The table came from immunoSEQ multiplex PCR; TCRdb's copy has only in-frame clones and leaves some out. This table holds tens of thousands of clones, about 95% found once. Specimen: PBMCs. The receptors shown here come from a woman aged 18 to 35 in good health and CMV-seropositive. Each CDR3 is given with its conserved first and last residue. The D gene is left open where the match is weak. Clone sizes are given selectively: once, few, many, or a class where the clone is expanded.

CDR3aa: CASGRDRGSETQYF; CDR3nt: TGTGCCAGCGGGAGGGACAGGGGGTCAGAGACCCAGTACTTC; v_gene: TRBV6-1; d_gene: TRBD1; abundance: NA; j_gene: TRBJ2-5
CDR3aa: CASSTASGGAAGELFF; CDR3nt: TGTGCCAGCAGCACTGCTAGCGGGGGGGCCGCCGGGGAGCTGTTTTTT; v_gene: TRBV7-9; d_gene: TRBD2; abundance: NA; j_gene: TRBJ2-2
CDR3aa: CASSPGTESYEQYF; CDR3nt: TGTGCCAGCTCACCGGGGACAGAATCCTACGAGCAGTACTTC; v_gene: TRBV18; d_gene: TRBD1; abundance: NA; j_gene: TRBJ2-7
CDR3aa: CAISESLAGVVNTQYF; CDR3nt: TGTGCCATCAGTGAGTCGCTAGCGGGAGTCGTAAATACGCAGTATTTT; v_gene: TRBV10-3; d_gene: TRBD2; abundance: NA; j_gene: TRBJ2-3
CDR3aa: CASSSRPLTSSYEQYF; CDR3nt: TGTGCCAGCAGCTCCCGCCCCTTGACTAGCTCCTACGAGCAGTACTTC; v_gene: TRBV7-2; d_gene: NA; abundance: NA; j_gene: TRBJ2-7
CDR3aa: CASSGSSGRSTDTQYF; CDR3nt: TGTGCCAGCAGCGGTTCTAGCGGGAGGAGCACAGATACGCAGTATTTT; v_gene: TRBV4-2; d_gene: TRBD2; abundance: NA; j_gene: TRBJ2-3
CDR3aa: CASSLDRGEGQFF; CDR3nt: TGTGCCAGCAGCTTAGATCGGGGGGAGGGGCAGTTCTTC; v_gene: TRBV11-2; d_gene: TRBD2; abundance: NA; j_gene: TRBJ2-1
CDR3aa: CSVESGTEAFF; CDR3nt: TGCAGCGTTGAATCCGGCACTGAAGCTTTCTTT; v_gene: TRBV29-1; d_gene: NA; abundance: NA; j_gene: TRBJ1-1
CDR3aa: CASSRTENQPQHF; CDR3nt: TGTGCCAGCTCGCGGACAGAGAATCAGCCCCAGCATTTT; v_gene: TRBV18; d_gene: NA; abundance: NA; j_gene: TRBJ1-5
CDR3aa: CASSLNRLAGRQETQYF; CDR3nt: TGTGCCAGCAGCCTAAATCGACTAGCGGGGCGGCAGGAGACCCAGTACTTC; v_gene: TRBV7-2; d_gene: TRBD2; abundance: once; j_gene: TRBJ2-5
CDR3aa: CASSLGGSTDTQYF; CDR3nt: TGTGCCAGCAGTTTAGGCGGAAGCACAGATACGCAGTATTTT; v_gene: TRBV28; d_gene: NA; abundance: once; j_gene: TRBJ2-3
CDR3aa: CASSQPNYRQAQLEFF; CDR3nt: TGTGCCAGCAGCCAACCTAATTACCGGCAGGCCCAACTGGAGTTCTTC; v_gene: TRBV4-2; d_gene: NA; abundance: NA; j_gene: TRBJ2-1
CDR3aa: CASSLVGTGGAKNIQYF; CDR3nt: TGTGCCAGCAGCTTAGTGGGGACAGGGGGTGCCAAAAACATTCAGTACTTC; v_gene: TRBV7-2; d_gene: TRBD1; abundance: NA; j_gene: TRBJ2-4
CDR3aa: CASSVGVTRGNEQFF; CDR3nt: TGTGCCAGCAGCGTAGGTGTGACTAGAGGTAATGAGCAGTTCTTC; v_gene: TRBV9; d_gene: NA; abundance: NA; j_gene: TRBJ2-1
CDR3aa: CATSRDGTSGRTTQETQYF; CDR3nt: TGTGCCACCAGCAGAGACGGGACTAGCGGGCGAACGACCCAAGAGACCCAGTACTTC; v_gene: TRBV15; d_gene: TRBD2; abundance: NA; j_gene: TRBJ2-5
CDR3aa: CATSPPGYTF; CDR3nt: TGTGCCACTTCCCCCCCCGGCTACACCTTC; v_gene: TRBV27; d_gene: NA; abundance: NA; j_gene: TRBJ1-2
CDR3aa: CASSLVTSTDTQYF; CDR3nt: TGTGCCAGCAGCTTAGTGACTAGCACAGATACGCAGTATTTT; v_gene: TRBV7-6; d_gene: NA; abundance: NA; j_gene: TRBJ2-3
CDR3aa: CASSWRERETQYF; CDR3nt: TGTGCCAGCAGTTGGCGGGAGAGAGAGACCCAGTACTTC; v_gene: TRBV6-5; d_gene: TRBD2; abundance: NA; j_gene: TRBJ2-5
CDR3aa: CASKIRDSEGTGELFF; CDR3nt: TGTGCCAGTAAGATCAGGGACTCAGAAGGCACCGGGGAGCTGTTTTTT; v_gene: TRBV19; d_gene: NA; abundance: NA; j_gene: TRBJ2-2
CDR3aa: CASSARSSRGRFMNTEAFF; CDR3nt: TGTGCCAGCAGCGCCCGGAGCAGCAGGGGGAGGTTCATGAACACTGAAGCTTTCTTT; v_gene: TRBV7-2; d_gene: TRBD1; abundance: NA; j_gene: TRBJ1-1
CDR3aa: CASSFTGANSGNTIYF; CDR3nt: TGTGCCAGCAGCTTTACAGGGGCAAACTCTGGAAACACCATATATTTT; v_gene: TRBV11-2; d_gene: TRBD1; abundance: NA; j_gene: TRBJ1-3
CDR3aa: CASSQAGGVGQPQHF; CDR3nt: TGCGCCAGCAGCCAAGCTGGCGGCGTGGGTCAGCCCCAGCATTTT; v_gene: TRBV4-1; d_gene: NA; abundance: NA; j_gene: TRBJ1-5
CDR3aa: CASSFATGPYHNEQFF; CDR3nt: TGTGCCAGCAGTTTTGCGACAGGGCCTTACCACAATGAGCAGTTCTTC; v_gene: TRBV27; d_gene: TRBD1; abundance: NA; j_gene: TRBJ2-1
CDR3aa: CASSVGGTGGWSEQYF; CDR3nt: TGTGCCAGCAGCGTAGGCGGGACAGGGGGTTGGTCCGAGCAGTACTTC; v_gene: TRBV9; d_gene: TRBD1; abundance: NA; j_gene: TRBJ2-7
CDR3aa: CASSFKGHLGYEQYF; CDR3nt: TGTGCCAGCAGCTTCAAGGGGCATTTAGGCTACGAGCAGTACTTC; v_gene: TRBV5-5; d_gene: NA; abundance: NA; j_gene: TRBJ2-7
CDR3aa: CASSWSGRADEQFF; CDR3nt: TGTGCCAGCAGCTGGAGCGGGAGGGCGGATGAGCAGTTCTTC; v_gene: TRBV6-5; d_gene: TRBD2; abundance: NA; j_gene: TRBJ2-1
CDR3aa: CASLSYRLEPQHF; CDR3nt: TGTGCCAGCCTGTCCTATCGATTAGAGCCCCAGCATTTT; v_gene: TRBV6-1; d_gene: NA; abundance: NA; j_gene: TRBJ1-5
CDR3aa: CASSLGRRVYEQYF; CDR3nt: TGTGCCAGCAGCTTGGGTAGAAGAGTCTACGAGCAGTACTTC; v_gene: TRBV5-6; d_gene: NA; abundance: NA; j_gene: TRBJ2-7
CDR3aa: CASRGTTSSEKLFF; CDR3nt: TGTGCCAGCAGGGGGACAACCAGTAGTGAAAAACTGTTTTTT; v_gene: TRBV6-1; d_gene: NA; abundance: NA; j_gene: TRBJ1-4
CDR3aa: CASSPRGGQGKDEQYF; CDR3nt: TGTGCCAGTAGCCCTAGGGGGGGACAGGGAAAAGACGAGCAGTACTTC; v_gene: TRBV19; d_gene: TRBD1; abundance: few; j_gene: TRBJ2-7
CDR3aa: CASSQDGSEQYF; CDR3nt: TGCGCCAGCAGCCAAGACGGGTCCGAGCAGTACTTC; v_gene: TRBV4-1; d_gene: NA; abundance: NA; j_gene: TRBJ2-7
CDR3aa: CASGGRNANEKLFF; CDR3nt: TGTGCCTCAGGGGGGCGCAACGCTAATGAAAAACTGTTTTTT; v_gene: TRBV10-3; d_gene: TRBD1; abundance: NA; j_gene: TRBJ1-4
CDR3aa: CASRGLTSNTGELFF; CDR3nt: TGTGCCAGCAGGGGACTGACTTCGAACACCGGGGAGCTGTTTTTT; v_gene: TRBV2; d_gene: NA; abundance: NA; j_gene: TRBJ2-2
CDR3aa: CASSYSKGLVHF; CDR3nt: TGTGCCAGCAGTTACTCGAAGGGACTAGTGCACTTC; v_gene: TRBV6-6; d_gene: TRBD2; abundance: NA; j_gene: TRBJ2-5
CDR3aa: CASSVTGSGELFF; CDR3nt: TGCGCCAGCAGTGTTACAGGGTCCGGGGAGCTGTTTTTT; v_gene: TRBV10-2; d_gene: NA; abundance: NA; j_gene: TRBJ2-2
CDR3aa: CASSASGTSGSYEQYF; CDR3nt: TGTGCCAGCAGCGCCTCCGGGACTAGCGGGAGCTACGAGCAGTACTTC; v_gene: TRBV7-9; d_gene: TRBD2; abundance: NA; j_gene: TRBJ2-7
CDR3aa: CATNLANTQYF; CDR3nt: TGTGCCACCAACCTAGCAAATACGCAGTATTTT; v_gene: TRBV6-6; d_gene: NA; abundance: NA; j_gene: TRBJ2-3
CDR3aa: CASSLPGTGSYEQYF; CDR3nt: TGTGCCAGCAGTTTACCCGGGACAGGGTCCTACGAGCAGTACTTC; v_gene: TRBV28; d_gene: TRBD1; abundance: NA; j_gene: TRBJ2-7
CDR3aa: CASRLSAEKLFF; CDR3nt: TGTGCCAGCAGATTGAGTGCGGAAAAACTGTTTTTT; v_gene: TRBV28; d_gene: NA; abundance: NA; j_gene: TRBJ1-4
CDR3aa: CASSLAGRNQPQHF; CDR3nt: TGTGCCAGCAGTTTGGCGGGGCGCAATCAGCCCCAGCATTTT; v_gene: TRBV27; d_gene: NA; abundance: NA; j_gene: TRBJ1-5
CDR3aa: CASSLAGGSYEQYF; CDR3nt: TGTGCCAGCAGCTTAGCTGGCGGCAGCTACGAGCAGTACTTC; v_gene: TRBV7-6; d_gene: NA; abundance: NA; j_gene: TRBJ2-7
CDR3aa: CASSPFSSVDTEAFF; CDR3nt: TGTGCCAGCAGCCCTTTCTCGTCGGTGGACACTGAAGCTTTCTTT; v_gene: TRBV27; d_gene: NA; abundance: NA; j_gene: TRBJ1-1
CDR3aa: CASSAGVNTEAFF; CDR3nt: TGTGCCAGTAGTGCAGGGGTGAACACTGAAGCTTTCTTT; v_gene: TRBV19; d_gene: NA; abundance: NA; j_gene: TRBJ1-1
CDR3aa: CASSLSPNQPQHF; CDR3nt: TGTGCCAGCAGCTTATCTCCGAATCAGCCCCAGCATTTT; v_gene: TRBV7-3; d_gene: NA; abundance: NA; j_gene: TRBJ1-5
CDR3aa: CASSYQVGQAHQPQHF; CDR3nt: TGTGCCAGCAGCTATCAGGTCGGACAGGCGCATCAGCCCCAGCATTTT; v_gene: TRBV5-6; d_gene: TRBD1; abundance: NA; j_gene: TRBJ1-5
CDR3aa: CASSLDRLGGYTF; CDR3nt: TGTGCCAGCAGCCTCGACAGGCTAGGTGGCTACACCTTC; v_gene: TRBV28; d_gene: NA; abundance: NA; j_gene: TRBJ1-2
CDR3aa: CASSIIGAGDQPQHF; CDR3nt: TGTGCCAGTAGTATTATAGGGGCAGGGGATCAGCCCCAGCATTTT; v_gene: TRBV19; d_gene: NA; abundance: once; j_gene: TRBJ1-5
CDR3aa: CAWTGLAGYNEQFF; CDR3nt: TGTGCCTGGACGGGACTAGCGGGGTACAATGAGCAGTTCTTC; v_gene: TRBV30; d_gene: TRBD2; abundance: NA; j_gene: TRBJ2-1
CDR3aa: CSVRTGDSYEQYF; CDR3nt: TGCAGCGTTAGAACAGGGGATTCCTACGAGCAGTACTTC; v_gene: TRBV29-1; d_gene: TRBD1; abundance: once; j_gene: TRBJ2-7
CDR3aa: CASSLGQAEAFF; CDR3nt: TGTGCCAGCAGCCTGGGACAGGCCGAAGCTTTCTTT; v_gene: TRBV7-9; d_gene: TRBD1; abundance: NA; j_gene: TRBJ1-1